The TCR beta chain under discussion was sequenced for a study of shared clonotypes between healthy human individuals. Turning to the study itself: Contributing individuals were two females and a few males aged 18 to 49.

The naive CD8 fraction comprised CD45RO-negative cells positively selected for CCR7 and excluded terminally differentiated effector memory CD45RA+ cells. Donors had no recently reported acute infections or vaccinations and were HIV-negative. This clone was counted once. Antigen unknown. Study-wide points: Rarefaction analysis demonstrated incomplete sorted-subset sequencing notwithstanding large depth.

Clones were read by immunoSEQ multiplex PCR, and TCRdb kept only the in-frame ones, dropping some. Of about 550,000 clones listed, over 95% are singletons. This clonotype originated in a woman in her twenties or thirties in good health. Sequences were obtained from naive CD8+ T cells sorted from blood.

The CDR3 nucleotides are TGTGCCAGCAGCCCCGGGACTAGCAAATCTAACTGGAATGAGCAGTTCTTC. Protein: CASSPGTSKSNWNEQFF. The V gene is TRBV11-2, the J gene TRBJ2-1, with TRBD2 matching over 9 bases. Trimming removed 5 bases from V and 7 bases from J; junction bases left unmatched: 15. From germline, CDR1 is SGHAT and CDR2 FQNNGV. The CDR3 runs to 17 residues.